The next 30 T cell receptor beta chains were all read from a single sample in a study of long-term antiretroviral therapy in people with HIV. A v3.0 immunoSEQ assay was performed at survey level. Measured with immunoSEQ multiplex PCR; TCRdb has only the in-frame clones, and not every one. Among 15,000 to 20,000 clones listed, roughly 91% were seen once. Specimen: unsorted PBMCs, collected 6.9 years after starting antiretroviral therapy. These receptors were obtained from a man aged 50 or older with HIV.

The chain employs TRBV9 and TRBJ2-2; D is perhaps TRBD1 (6 bases). V was pared by 3 bases and J by 4 bases, with 7 bases between. The CDR3 runs 13 residues. Germline lookup yields CDR1 SGDLS and CDR2 YYNGEE. CDR3: CASSATGTGELFF. The CDR3 DNA is TGTGCCAGCAGCGCGACAGGCACCGGGGAGCTGTTTTTT.

The J gene is TRBJ1-4, the V gene TRBV5-1; 7 positions agree with TRBD1. The length of the CDR3 is 16 residues. The germline V gene encodes CDR1 SGHRS and CDR2 YFSETQ. J lost 8 bases, V lost 0 bases, and 10 bases had no gene match. CDR3 nucleotides: TGCGCCAGCAGCTTGGAGGTGTCAGGGGGATGGGAAAAACTGTTTTTT. Translation gives CASSLEVSGGWEKLFF.

On this clone itself: The junction does not match germline at one end; this may be a read error. The chain couples TRBV13 to TRBJ2-7; D possibly corresponds to TRBD1 (6 bases). The CDR3 totals 13 residues. Germline CDR1 PRHDT, CDR2 FYEKMQ (reference sequence). The CDR3 loop is CASSVGDNYEQYF. The CDR3 nucleotides are TGTGCCAGCAGCGTAGGGGACAACTACGAGCAGTACTTC.

The CDR3 nucleotides read TGTGCCAGCAGCCAAGTGGCGGGAGGGCCCTACGAGCAGTACTTC. It encodes CASSQVAGGPYEQYF. The chain uses TRBV4-2 and TRBJ2-7; 9 positions agree with TRBD2. V was pared by 1 base and J by 2 bases, with 3 bases of the junction left unmatched. CDR3 length: 15 residues. From germline, CDR1 is LGHNA and CDR2 YNFKEQ.

This chain links TRBV9 with TRBJ2-5; no clear D gene. V lost 1 base, J lost 5 bases, and 15 bases lay in between. There are 15 residues in the CDR3. Germline CDR1 is SGDLS and CDR2 is YYNGEE. CDR3 bases: TGTGCCAGCAGCGTACGCCCCACCCCGAGGGAGACCCAGTACTTC. Amino acids: CASSVRPTPRETQYF.

The rearrangement uses TRBV6-6 and TRBJ2-3; D might be TRBD1 (6 bases). Germline loops: CDR1 MNHNY, CDR2 SVGAGI (reference sequence). The CDR3 covers 16 residues. V lost 6 bases to trimming and J lost 1 base, with 17 bases between them. The CDR3 here is CASSPATGSGTDTQYF. The CDR3 bases are TGTGCCAGCAGCCCCGCAACAGGGTCAGGCACAGATACGCAGTATTTT.

The chain has TRBV5-1 and TRBJ2-5; 8 positions match TRBD2. CDR1 is SGHRS, CDR2 YFSETQ, per germline. CDR3 length: 16 residues. The V segment lost 3 bases and the J segment 4 bases; nucleotides outside the gene matches: 11. This CDR3 reads CASSSAGGAAGETQYF. Here the CDR3 DNA reads TGCGCCAGCAGCTCGGCGGGGGGCGCGGCTGGAGAGACCCAGTACTTC.

The V gene is TRBV11-2, the J gene TRBJ2-2, with TRBD1 matching 7 bases. The CDR3 contains 14 residues. The germline V gene encodes CDR1 SGHAT and CDR2 FQNNGV. V lost 9 bases to trimming and J lost 0 bases; unmatched junction nucleotides: 4. The CDR3 sequence is CASIGTANTGELFF. The CDR3 nucleotides read TGTGCCAGTATTGGGACAGCGAACACCGGGGAGCTGTTTTTT.

The chain joins TRBV5-1 to TRBJ2-1, with D possibly being TRBD1 (6 bases). The CDR3 consists of 15 residues. V was cut by 3 bases and J by 0 bases, with 10 bases left in between. Germline V lookup: CDR1 SGHRS, CDR2 YFSETQ. This CDR3 is CASSSGQTSYNEQFF. The CDR3 DNA reads TGCGCCAGCAGCTCCGGACAGACCTCCTACAATGAGCAGTTCTTC.

The gene calls are TRBV7-2 and TRBJ2-7; 10 bases are shared with TRBD2. Germline-derived CDR1 and CDR2 are SGHTA and FQGNSA. This CDR3 region has 13 residues. The V gene end was trimmed by 3 bases and the J gene end by 6 bases; junction bases not matched to a gene: 2. The DNA for the CDR3 is TGTGCCAGCAGCTTCCAGCGGGAGGGCGAGCAGTACTTC. Protein sequence: CASSFQREGEQYF.

This chain connects TRBV6-1 to TRBJ1-2; no firm D call. CDR1 MNHNS and CDR2 SASEGT come from the germline V gene. V was shortened by 6 bases and J by 6 bases, with 14 bases between the two germline ends. The CDR3 is 13 amino acids. The chain's CDR3 is CASRAALTHGYTF. CDR3 nucleotide sequence: TGTGCCAGCAGAGCCGCCCTGACACATGGCTACACCTTC.

V is TRBV19 and J is TRBJ1-1; no clear D. V was shortened by 4 bases and J by 1 base, with 13 bases between the two germline ends. The CDR3 is made up of 15 amino acids. Germline V gives CDR1 LNHDA, CDR2 SQIVND (reference sequence). The CDR3 sequence: CASSTPWGTNTEAFF. The CDR3 DNA sequence: TGTGCCAGTAGTACCCCTTGGGGAACGAACACTGAAGCTTTCTTT.

The genes are TRBV15 and TRBJ1-6; D not resolved. Trimming took off 0 bases at V and 10 bases at J, with 13 bases between the two ends. CDR3 length: 15 amino acids. CDR1 is LNHNV, CDR2 YYDKDF, per germline (reference sequence). The CDR3 reads CATSRDLDSGSPLHF. CDR3 bases: TGTGCCACCAGCAGAGATTTAGATTCCGGGTCACCCCTCCACTTT.

The V gene is TRBV9, the J gene TRBJ1-1; 8 nucleotides agree with TRBD1. The germline V gene encodes CDR1 SGDLS and CDR2 YYNGEE. The CDR3 extends over 16 amino acids. J gave up 2 bases and V 4 bases, and 10 bases lay outside the gene matches. The CDR3, as DNA: TGTGCCAGCAGCCCCGGACAGGGTGCCTTTAACACTGAAGCTTTCTTT. It is translated as CASSPGQGAFNTEAFF.

The CDR3 loop reads CASSLERGSPYGYTF. The CDR3 DNA reads as TGCGCCAGCAGCTTGGAACGTGGGTCACCCTATGGCTACACCTTC. The rearrangement links TRBV5-1 to TRBJ1-2, with D uncertain. V lost 0 bases, J lost 4 bases, and 13 bases lay in between. The CDR3 sequence is 15 residues long. Germline V lookup: CDR1 SGHRS, CDR2 YFSETQ.

The V and J genes are TRBV7-2 and TRBJ2-1; weak D call: TRBD2 (6 bases). Trimming took off 5 bases at V and 10 bases at J, with 18 bases between the two ends. The CDR3 has 14 residues. The germline V gene encodes CDR1 SGHTA and CDR2 FQGNSA. The CDR3 DNA follows: TGTGCCAGCAGCCTTACCGCTCCGGGACTCGAGCAGTTCTTC. It specifies CASSLTAPGLEQFF.

The chain links TRBV4-1 to TRBJ2-1, with D tentatively TRBD2 (5 bases). This CDR3 comprises 14 residues. V gave up 0 bases and J gave up 2 bases, with 5 bases separating them. CDR1 MGHRA and CDR2 YSYEKL come from the germline V gene. CDR3 amino acids: CASSQETTYNEQFF. As DNA, the CDR3 is TGCGCCAGCAGCCAAGAGACTACCTACAATGAGCAGTTCTTC.

This CDR3 reads CASSIGGLGYYGYTF. CDR3 DNA: TGTGCCAGCAGCATAGGGGGGCTAGGATACTATGGCTACACCTTC. The genes are TRBV27 and TRBJ1-2, with D possibly matching TRBD1 (6 bases). CDR1 is MNHEY and CDR2 is SMNVEV in the germline V gene (reference sequence). The CDR3 contains 15 residues. The V end was cut by 6 bases, the J end by 3 bases, with 17 bases between.

The chain is built from TRBV2 and TRBJ1-1; perhaps TRBD1 as D (6 bases). V was cut by 6 bases and J by 10 bases, with 18 bases left in between. Per germline, CDR1 SNHLY and CDR2 FYNNEI. This CDR3 contains 13 residues. DNA of the CDR3: TGTGCCAGCAGCGGGGAACAGGGTTACTTAGCTTTCTTT. This encodes CASSGEQGYLAFF.

The chain is built from TRBV7-3 and TRBJ1-1, with TRBD1 matching 7 bases. The V segment lost 5 bases and the J segment 7 bases; nucleotides outside the gene matches: 7. CDR3 length: 13 amino acids. From germline, CDR1 is SGHTA and CDR2 FQGTGA. CDR3 DNA: TGTGCCAGCAGCAGAGGGACAGAGAATGAAGCTTTCTTT. It codes for CASSRGTENEAFF. The variable domain in full, with the rest retrieved from reference TRBV7-3 and TRBJ1-1, is GAGVSQTPSNKVTEKGKYVELRCDPISGHTALYWYRQSLGQGPEFLIYFQGTGAADDSGLPNDRFFAVRPEGSVSTLKIQRTERGDSAVYLCASSRGTENEAFFGQGTRLTVV.

Points on this clone: Additional DNA sequences in this sample encode the identical CDR3. This chain uses TRBV11-2 with TRBJ1-1; D not resolved. Germline V gene lookup returns CDR1 SGHAT and CDR2 FQNNGV. Deletions cut 1 base from V and 3 bases from J, with 12 bases between. This CDR3 has 15 amino acids. Here the CDR3 DNA reads TGTGCCAGCAGCTTAGGGGGAGTTCGAGACACTGAAGCTTTCTTT. As protein: CASSLGGVRDTEAFF.

V usage is TRBV19 and J usage is TRBJ1-1; D unclear. The V and J ends lost 3 bases and 6 bases respectively, with 8 bases between them. This CDR3 is 12 amino acids long. Germline CDR1 and CDR2: LNHDA and SQIVND (reference sequence). The CDR3 loop is CASSIGAAEAFF. DNA for the CDR3: TGTGCCAGTAGTATTGGTGCAGCTGAAGCTTTCTTT.

This chain uses TRBV6-4 with TRBJ2-1; 8 nucleotides match TRBD2. The germline CDR1 and CDR2 sequences are MRHNA and SNTAGT. The CDR3 loop spans 15 amino acids. Trimming at V came to 2 bases and at J to 7 bases, leaving 7 bases not matched to a gene. CDR3 bases: TGTGCCAGCAGTGACACAGCGGGAGAGAGTAATGAGCAGTTCTTC. The encoded protein is CASSDTAGESNEQFF.

The genes are TRBV6-5 and TRBJ2-7; D perhaps matches TRBD1 (5 bases). The CDR3 runs to 14 residues. Per the germline V gene, CDR1 is MNHEY and CDR2 is SVGAGI. With 6 bases removed from V and 3 bases from J, the gap between germline ends came to 15 bases. The CDR3: CASRSRENFYEQYF. The CDR3 coding sequence is TGTGCCAGCAGGTCCAGGGAAAACTTCTACGAGCAGTACTTC.

The V gene is TRBV7-8, the J gene TRBJ1-1, with D uncertain. Per the germline V gene, CDR1 is SGHVS and CDR2 is FQNEAQ. V was cut by 4 bases and J by 1 base, with 13 bases left in between. The CDR3 consists of 15 residues. DNA for the CDR3: TGTGCCAGCAGCTCAAGGTTCTTGCCGAACACTGAAGCTTTCTTT. As protein: CASSSRFLPNTEAFF.

CDR3 sequence: CATVLAGGTDTQYF. For the CDR3, the DNA is TGTGCCACCGTATTAGCGGGAGGGACAGATACGCAGTATTTT. The chain couples TRBV27 to TRBJ2-3, with 11 bases matching TRBD2. The CDR3 extends over 14 amino acids. CDR1 is MNHEY, CDR2 SMNVEV, per germline (reference sequence). V lost 10 bases to trimming and J lost 3 bases; unmatched junction nucleotides: 6.

Turning to this clone: Germline is not matched at one junction end, which may reflect a read error. The chain combines TRBV6-6 with TRBJ2-1, with D unclear. The CDR3 spans 12 residues. Germline V gene sequence: CDR1 MNHNY, CDR2 SVGAGI (reference sequence). The CDR3 DNA sequence: TGTGCCATCAGTGAGTCGACACCTGAGCAGTTCTTC. Translating gives CAISESTPEQFF.

The genes are TRBV28 and TRBJ2-3; the match to TRBD1 covers 9 bases. The germline gives CDR1 MDHEN, CDR2 SYDVKM. Trimming at V came to 3 bases and at J to 2 bases, leaving 3 bases not matched to a gene. The CDR3 runs to 15 residues. CDR3 in amino acids: CASSLRTGATDTQYF. DNA for the CDR3: TGTGCCAGCAGTTTGAGGACAGGGGCCACAGATACGCAGTATTTT.

Only one count was recorded for this clone. V is TRBV28 and J is TRBJ2-1; 7 bases align to TRBD2. Losses at the gene ends were 2 bases for V and 2 bases for J; bases not matched to a gene: 6. Per the germline V gene, CDR1 is MDHEN and CDR2 is SYDVKM. This CDR3 region has 16 residues. The CDR3: CASSLLEGTTYNEQFF. CDR3 bases: TGTGCCAGCAGTTTACTTGAAGGGACTACCTACAATGAGCAGTTCTTC.

V is TRBV7-9 and J is TRBJ1-2; 7 bases match TRBD1. The CDR3 covers 17 residues. The junction had 21 bases not matched to a gene; V was cut back by 7 bases and J by 7 bases. Looked up from germline, CDR1 is SEHNR and CDR2 is FQNEAQ (reference sequence). CDR3 protein: CASTPGSGQLYVGGYTF. The CDR3, as DNA: TGTGCCAGCACCCCCGGGTCGGGACAGCTGTATGTAGGTGGCTACACCTTC.